This is a list of T cell receptor beta chains from one sample in a study of cytomegalovirus exposure and HLA in healthy donors. Clones were read by immunoSEQ multiplex PCR, and TCRdb kept only the in-frame ones, dropping some. The sample holds about 130,000 clones. What was sequenced was PBMCs. These receptors were taken from a woman in her sixties in good health and CMV-seronegative. The CDR3 runs from the conserved cysteine through the conserved F or W.

TRBV6-1	TRBJ1-1	CASSEGEGWITEAFF
TRBV6-5	TRBJ2-1	CASREGATYNEQFF
TRBV6-5	TRBJ1-2	CASSYRDRANYGYTF
TRBV2	TRBJ1-3	CASREDRFSGNTIYF
TRBV2	TRBJ1-6	CASRARQGYNSPLHF
TRBV14	TRBJ2-1	CASSPLTGSYNEQFF
TRBV5-1	TRBJ2-7	CASSTRGQGEAYEQYF
TRBV7-6	TRBJ2-1	CASSQAGGYNEQFF
TRBV5-1	TRBJ1-1	CASSLNRGTGRSEAFF
TRBV7-9	TRBJ1-2	CASSFGQDYGYTF
TRBV15	TRBJ2-7	CATSRGGDGLAGSTYEQYF
TRBV5-4	TRBJ2-5	CASSLVGTEKETQYF
TRBV12-5	TRBJ2-1	CASGLVQGPPYNEQFF
TRBV10-1	TRBJ2-3	CASRGQDTDTQYF
TRBV7-9	TRBJ2-7	CASSLGRPGDEQYF
TRBV9	TRBJ1-5	CASSEGAMDQPQHF
TRBV19	TRBJ1-4	CASSIGGLPGDEKLFF
TRBV7-9	TRBJ1-2	CASSALRTGRLGYTF
TRBV19	TRBJ1-1	CASSTRTGLTEAFF
TRBV19	TRBJ1-5	CASSIRSPGGNQPQHF
TRBV4-1	TRBJ2-7	CASSQPRDRGNEQYF
TRBV4-1	TRBJ1-4	CASSQRTGEANEKLFF
TRBV9	TRBJ2-1	CASSASVEKSSYNEQFF
TRBV10-3	TRBJ1-6	CAIRAFTPGQGDSPLHF
TRBV7-8	TRBJ1-3	CASSLGRAPRGSGNTIYF
TRBV28	TRBJ1-6	CASLLGTGKNSPLHF
TRBV4-1	TRBJ1-1	CASSQDPVNTEAFF
TRBV19	TRBJ2-2	CASRDSSRSGELFF
TRBV7-9	TRBJ1-5	CASSRDRKDSNQPQHF
TRBV20-1	TRBJ1-1	CSARTGTEAFF
TRBV28	TRBJ2-7	CASSFRGRGQYF
TRBV5-1	TRBJ1-1	CASSFDRVTEAFF
TRBV2	TRBJ2-3	CASGGLADTQYF
TRBV7-9	TRBJ2-1	CASSLTLEGVRNEQFF
TRBV6-1	TRBJ2-1	CASSDGTSGGETQFF
TRBV19	TRBJ2-3	CATGTSGSPDTQYF
TRBV29-1	TRBJ2-7	CSVGTGTGEQYF
TRBV13	TRBJ2-7	CASSRIMGGEQYF
TRBV11-1	TRBJ2-5	CASSPDLYQETQYF
TRBV5-1	TRBJ2-7	CASSLEGTGVSYEQYF
TRBV28	TRBJ1-1	CASNLMGGGTEAFF
TRBV4-1	TRBJ2-2	CASSQGSGRGLTGELFF
TRBV11-3	TRBJ2-3	CASSLGGAADTQYF
TRBV7-6	TRBJ2-7	CASSLGGTGSYEQYF
TRBV6-1	TRBJ1-6	CASSEVTGGGYNSPLHF